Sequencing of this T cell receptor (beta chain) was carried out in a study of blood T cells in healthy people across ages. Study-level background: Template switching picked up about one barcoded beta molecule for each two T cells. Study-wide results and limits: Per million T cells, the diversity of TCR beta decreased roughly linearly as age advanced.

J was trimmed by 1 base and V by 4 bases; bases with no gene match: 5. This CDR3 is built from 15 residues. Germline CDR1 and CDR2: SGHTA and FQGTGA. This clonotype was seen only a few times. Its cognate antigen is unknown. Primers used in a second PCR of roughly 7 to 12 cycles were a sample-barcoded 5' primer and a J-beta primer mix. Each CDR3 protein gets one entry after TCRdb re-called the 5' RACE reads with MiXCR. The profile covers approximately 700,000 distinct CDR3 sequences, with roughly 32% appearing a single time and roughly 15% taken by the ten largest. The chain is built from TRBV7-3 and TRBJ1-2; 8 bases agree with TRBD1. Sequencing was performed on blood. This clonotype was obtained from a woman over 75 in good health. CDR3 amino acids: CASSSTGGDNYGYTF. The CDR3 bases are TGTGCCAGCAGCTCCACAGGGGGTGATAACTATGGCTACACCTTC.